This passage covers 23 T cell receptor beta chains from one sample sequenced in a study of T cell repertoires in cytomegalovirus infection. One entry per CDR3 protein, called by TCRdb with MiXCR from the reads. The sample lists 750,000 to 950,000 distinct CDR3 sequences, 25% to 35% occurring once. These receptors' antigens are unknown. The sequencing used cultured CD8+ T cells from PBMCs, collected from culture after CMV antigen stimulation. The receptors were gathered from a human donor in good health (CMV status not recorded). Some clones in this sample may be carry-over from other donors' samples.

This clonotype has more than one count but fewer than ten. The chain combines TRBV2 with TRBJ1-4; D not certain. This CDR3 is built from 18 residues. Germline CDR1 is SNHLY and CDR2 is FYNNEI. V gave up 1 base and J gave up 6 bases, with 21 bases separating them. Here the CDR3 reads CASSEETTTGGYDEKLFF. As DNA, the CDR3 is TGTGCCAGCAGTGAAGAGACAACCACGGGCGGTTATGATGAAAAACTGTTTTTT.

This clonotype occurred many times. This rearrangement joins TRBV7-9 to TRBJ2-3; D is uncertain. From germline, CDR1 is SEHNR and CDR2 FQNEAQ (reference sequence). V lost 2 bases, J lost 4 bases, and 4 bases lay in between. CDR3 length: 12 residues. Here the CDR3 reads CASSLPADTQYF. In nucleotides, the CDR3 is TGTGCCAGCAGCTTACCTGCAGATACGCAGTATTTT. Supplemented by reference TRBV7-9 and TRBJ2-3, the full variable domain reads DTGVSQNPRHKITKRGQNVTFRCDPISEHNRLYWYRQTLGQGPEFLTYFQNEAQLEKSRLLSDRFSAERPKGSFSTLEIQRTEQGDSAMYLCASSLPADTQYFGPGTRLTVL.

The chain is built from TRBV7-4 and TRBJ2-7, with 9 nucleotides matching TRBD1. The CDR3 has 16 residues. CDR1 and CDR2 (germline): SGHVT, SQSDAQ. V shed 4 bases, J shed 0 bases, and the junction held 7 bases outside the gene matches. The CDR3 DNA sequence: TGTGCCAGCAGCTCCGAGGGGACAGGGAGCTCCTACGAGCAGTACTTC. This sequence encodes CASSSEGTGSSYEQYF.

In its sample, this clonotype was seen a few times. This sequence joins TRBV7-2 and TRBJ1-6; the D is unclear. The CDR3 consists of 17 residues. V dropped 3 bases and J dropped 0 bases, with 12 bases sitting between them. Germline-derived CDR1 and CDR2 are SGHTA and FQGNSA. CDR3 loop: CASSFGVRISYNSPLHF. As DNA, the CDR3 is TGTGCCAGCAGCTTTGGTGTGCGGATCTCCTATAATTCACCCCTCCACTTT.

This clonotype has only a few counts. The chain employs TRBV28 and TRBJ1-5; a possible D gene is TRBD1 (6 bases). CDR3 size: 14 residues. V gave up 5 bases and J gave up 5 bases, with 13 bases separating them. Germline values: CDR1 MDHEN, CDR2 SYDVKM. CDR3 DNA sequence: TGTGCCAGCAGTCTACGGGGGGCGTATCAGCCCCAGCATTTT. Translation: CASSLRGAYQPQHF.

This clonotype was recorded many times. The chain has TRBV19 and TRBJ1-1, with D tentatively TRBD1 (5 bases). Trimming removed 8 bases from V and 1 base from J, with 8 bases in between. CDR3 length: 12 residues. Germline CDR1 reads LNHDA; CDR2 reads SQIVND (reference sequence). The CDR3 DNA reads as TGTGCCAGTTCTACAGGGAACACTGAAGCTTTCTTT. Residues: CASSTGNTEAFF. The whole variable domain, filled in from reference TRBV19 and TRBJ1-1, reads DGGITQSPKYLFRKEGQNVTLSCEQNLNHDAMYWYRQDPGQGLRLIYYSQIVNDFQKGDIAEGYSVSREKKESFPLTVTSAQKNPTAFYLCASSTGNTEAFFGQGTRLTVV.

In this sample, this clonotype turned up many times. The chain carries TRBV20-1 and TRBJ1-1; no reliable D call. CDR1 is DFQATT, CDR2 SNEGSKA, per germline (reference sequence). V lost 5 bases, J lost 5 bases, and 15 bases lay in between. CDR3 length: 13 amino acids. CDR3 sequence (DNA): TGCAGTGCTGGCCCTATAGAAGGGACTGAAGCTTTCTTT. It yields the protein CSAGPIEGTEAFF.

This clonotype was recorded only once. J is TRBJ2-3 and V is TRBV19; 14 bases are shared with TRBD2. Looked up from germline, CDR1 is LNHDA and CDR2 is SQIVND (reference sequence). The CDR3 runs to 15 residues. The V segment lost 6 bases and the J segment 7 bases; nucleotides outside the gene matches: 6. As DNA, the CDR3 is TGTGCCAGTAGCGGGACTAGCGGGGGTCTTAATACGCAGTATTTT. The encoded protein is CASSGTSGGLNTQYF.

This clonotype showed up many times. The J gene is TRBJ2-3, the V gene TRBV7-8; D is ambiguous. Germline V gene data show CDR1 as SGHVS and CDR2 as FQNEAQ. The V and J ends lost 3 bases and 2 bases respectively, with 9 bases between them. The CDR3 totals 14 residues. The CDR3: CASSLRPYTDTQYF. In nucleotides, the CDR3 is TGTGCCAGCAGCTTGAGACCATACACAGATACGCAGTATTTT.

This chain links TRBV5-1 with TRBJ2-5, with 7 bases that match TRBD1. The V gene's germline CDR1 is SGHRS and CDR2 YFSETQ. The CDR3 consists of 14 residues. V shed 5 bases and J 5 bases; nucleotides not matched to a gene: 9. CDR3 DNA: TGCGCCAGCAGGTTCGACAGGGCGCCCGAGACCCAGTACTTC. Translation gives CASRFDRAPETQYF.

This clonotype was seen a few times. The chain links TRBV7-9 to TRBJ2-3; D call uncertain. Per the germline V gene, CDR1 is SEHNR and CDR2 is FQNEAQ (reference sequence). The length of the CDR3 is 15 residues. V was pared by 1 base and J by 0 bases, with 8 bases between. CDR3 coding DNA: TGTGCCAGCAGCTTAGAAGGGTATAGCACAGATACGCAGTATTTT. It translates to CASSLEGYSTDTQYF.

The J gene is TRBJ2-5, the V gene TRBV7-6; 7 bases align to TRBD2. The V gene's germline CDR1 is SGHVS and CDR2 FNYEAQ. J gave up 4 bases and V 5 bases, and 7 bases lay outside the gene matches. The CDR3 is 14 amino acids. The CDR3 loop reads CASSRRSGGETQYF. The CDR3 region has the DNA TGTGCCAGCAGCCGCCGATCGGGAGGAGAGACCCAGTACTTC.

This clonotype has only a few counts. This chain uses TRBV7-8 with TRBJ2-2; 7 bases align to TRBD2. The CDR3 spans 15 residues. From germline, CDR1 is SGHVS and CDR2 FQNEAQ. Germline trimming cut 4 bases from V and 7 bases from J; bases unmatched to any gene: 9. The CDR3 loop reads CASSSPRGVGGELFF. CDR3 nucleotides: TGTGCCAGCAGCTCCCCCCGGGGGGTGGGCGGGGAGCTGTTTTTT.

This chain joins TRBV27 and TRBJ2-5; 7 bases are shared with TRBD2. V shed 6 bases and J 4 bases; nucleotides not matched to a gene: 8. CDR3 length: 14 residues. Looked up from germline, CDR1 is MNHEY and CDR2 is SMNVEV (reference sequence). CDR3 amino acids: CASSRPGLLETQYF. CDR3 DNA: TGTGCCAGCAGCAGACCGGGACTACTAGAGACCCAGTACTTC.

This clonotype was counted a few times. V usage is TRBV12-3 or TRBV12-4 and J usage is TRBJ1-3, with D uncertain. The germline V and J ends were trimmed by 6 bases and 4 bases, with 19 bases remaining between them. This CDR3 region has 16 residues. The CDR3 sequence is CASSLKSLLLGNTIYF. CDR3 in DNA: TGTGCCAGCAGCCTGAAATCCCTTCTACTAGGAAACACCATATATTTT.

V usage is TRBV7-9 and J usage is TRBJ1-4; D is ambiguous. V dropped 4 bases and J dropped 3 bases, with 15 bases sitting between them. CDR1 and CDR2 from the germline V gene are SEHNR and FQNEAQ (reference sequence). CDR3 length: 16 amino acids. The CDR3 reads CASSSDRGSANEKLFF. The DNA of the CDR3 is TGTGCCAGCAGCTCCGACCGTGGCTCCGCTAATGAAAAACTGTTTTTT.

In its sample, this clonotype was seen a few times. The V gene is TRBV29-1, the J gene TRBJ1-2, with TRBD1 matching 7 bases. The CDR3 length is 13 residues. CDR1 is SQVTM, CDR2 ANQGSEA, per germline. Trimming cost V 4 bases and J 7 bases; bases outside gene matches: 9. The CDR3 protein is CSVARQGGGGYTF. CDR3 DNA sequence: TGCAGCGTTGCTCGACAGGGAGGAGGTGGCTACACCTTC.

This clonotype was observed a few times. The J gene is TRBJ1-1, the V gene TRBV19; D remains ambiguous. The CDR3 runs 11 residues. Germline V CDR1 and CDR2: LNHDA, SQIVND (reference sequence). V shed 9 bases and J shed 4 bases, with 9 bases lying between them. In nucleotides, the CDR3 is TGTGCCAGCAATGTTGGCACTGAAGCTTTCTTT. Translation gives CASNVGTEAFF.

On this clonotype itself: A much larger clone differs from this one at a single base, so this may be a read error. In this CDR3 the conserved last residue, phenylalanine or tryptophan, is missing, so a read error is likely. This CDR3 is CASADREDTQYL. The CDR3 DNA is TGTGCCAGCGCAGACAGGGAAGATACGCAGTATCTT. The chain is built from TRBV18 and TRBJ2-3; 7 bases line up with TRBD1. CDR3 length equals 12 residues. CDR1 and CDR2 (germline): KGHSH, LQKENI. The J segment lost 5 bases and the V segment lost 8 bases, leaving 4 bases of the junction unmatched.

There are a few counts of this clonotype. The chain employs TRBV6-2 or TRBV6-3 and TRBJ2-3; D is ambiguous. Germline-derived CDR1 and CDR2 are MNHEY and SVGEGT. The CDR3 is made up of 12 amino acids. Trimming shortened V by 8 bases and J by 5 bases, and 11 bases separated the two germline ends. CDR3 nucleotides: TGTGCCAGCGCATGGCCGCAAGATACGCAGTATTTT. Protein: CASAWPQDTQYF.

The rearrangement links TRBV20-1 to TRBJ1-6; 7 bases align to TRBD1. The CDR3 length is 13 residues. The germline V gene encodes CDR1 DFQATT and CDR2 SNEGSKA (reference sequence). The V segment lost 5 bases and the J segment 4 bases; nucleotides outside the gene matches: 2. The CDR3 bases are TGCAGTGCTGGACAGGTTTATAATTCACCCCTCCACTTT. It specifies CSAGQVYNSPLHF.

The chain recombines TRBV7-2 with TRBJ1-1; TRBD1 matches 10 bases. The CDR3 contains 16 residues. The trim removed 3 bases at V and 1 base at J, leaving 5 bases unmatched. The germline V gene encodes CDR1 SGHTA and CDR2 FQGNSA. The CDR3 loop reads CASSLDRGMENTEAFF. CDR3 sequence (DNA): TGTGCCAGCAGCTTGGACAGGGGGATGGAGAACACTGAAGCTTTCTTT.

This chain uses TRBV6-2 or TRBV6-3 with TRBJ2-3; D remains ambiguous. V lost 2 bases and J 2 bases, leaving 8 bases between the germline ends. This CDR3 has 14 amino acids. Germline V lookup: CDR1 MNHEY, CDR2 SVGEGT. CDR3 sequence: CASSYGRATDTQYF. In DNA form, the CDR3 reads TGTGCCAGCAGTTACGGAAGGGCCACAGATACGCAGTATTTT.